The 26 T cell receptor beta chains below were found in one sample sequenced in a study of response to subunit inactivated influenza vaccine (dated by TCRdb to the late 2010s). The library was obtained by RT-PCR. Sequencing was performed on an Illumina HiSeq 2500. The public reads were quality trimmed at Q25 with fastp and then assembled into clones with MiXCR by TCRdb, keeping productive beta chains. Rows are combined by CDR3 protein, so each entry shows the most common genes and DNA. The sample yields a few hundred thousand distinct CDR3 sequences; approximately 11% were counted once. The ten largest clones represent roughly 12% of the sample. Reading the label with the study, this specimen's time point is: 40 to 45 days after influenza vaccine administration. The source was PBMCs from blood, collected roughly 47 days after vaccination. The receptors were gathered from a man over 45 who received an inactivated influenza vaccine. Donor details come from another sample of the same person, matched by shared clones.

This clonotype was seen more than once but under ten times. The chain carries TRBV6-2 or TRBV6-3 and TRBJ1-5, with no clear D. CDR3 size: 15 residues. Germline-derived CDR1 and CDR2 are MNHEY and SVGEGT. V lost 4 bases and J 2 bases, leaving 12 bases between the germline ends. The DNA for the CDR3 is TGTGCCAGCAGTTTTGGGGTAACAGGCAATCAGCCCCAGCATTTT. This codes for CASSFGVTGNQPQHF.

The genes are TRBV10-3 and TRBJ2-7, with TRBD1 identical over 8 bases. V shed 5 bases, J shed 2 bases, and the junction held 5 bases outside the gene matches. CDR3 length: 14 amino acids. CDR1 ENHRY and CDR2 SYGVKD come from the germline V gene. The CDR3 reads CAISIDRGTYEQYF. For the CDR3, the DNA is TGTGCCATCAGTATCGACAGGGGAACCTACGAGCAGTACTTC.

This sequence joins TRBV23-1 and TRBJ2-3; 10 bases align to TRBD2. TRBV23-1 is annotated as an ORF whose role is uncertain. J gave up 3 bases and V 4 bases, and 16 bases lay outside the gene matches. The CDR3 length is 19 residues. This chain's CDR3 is CASSPLTGFPSGRTDTQYF. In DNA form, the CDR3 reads TGCGCCAGCAGTCCCCTCACCGGTTTTCCTAGCGGGAGAACAGATACGCAGTATTTT.

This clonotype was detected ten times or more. Here the CDR3 reads CASSLADLGYEQYF. The DNA for the CDR3 is TGTGCCAGCAGCTTGGCCGATCTGGGATACGAGCAGTACTTC. The chain uses TRBV5-6 and TRBJ2-7; the D is unclear. CDR3 length: 14 amino acids. The germline V gene encodes CDR1 SGHDT and CDR2 YYEEEE. Trimming stripped 0 bases from V and 4 bases from J, with 11 bases between. Using reference TRBV5-6 and TRBJ2-7 for the parts outside the CDR3, the full variable domain is DAGVTQSPTHLIKTRGQQVTLRCSPKSGHDTVSWYQQALGQGPQFIFQYYEEEERQRGNFPDRFSGHQFPNYSSELNVNALLLGDSALYLCASSLADLGYEQYFGPGTRLTVT.

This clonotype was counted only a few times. CDR3 sequence (DNA): TGTGCCAGCAGTACCGCCGGGGATACGCAGTATTTT. It is translated as CASSTAGDTQYF. The chain is built from TRBV5-6 and TRBJ2-3; D is unclear. The V end lost 5 bases, the J end lost 6 bases, and 10 bases lay between the germline ends. Germline-derived CDR1 and CDR2 are SGHDT and YYEEEE. CDR3 size: 12 residues.

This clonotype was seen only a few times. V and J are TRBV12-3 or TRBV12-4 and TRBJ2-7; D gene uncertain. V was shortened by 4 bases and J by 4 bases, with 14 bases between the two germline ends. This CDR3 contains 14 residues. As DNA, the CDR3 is TGTGCCAGCAGTTACAAGCCTTTCGGGTACGAGCAGTACTTC. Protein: CASSYKPFGYEQYF.

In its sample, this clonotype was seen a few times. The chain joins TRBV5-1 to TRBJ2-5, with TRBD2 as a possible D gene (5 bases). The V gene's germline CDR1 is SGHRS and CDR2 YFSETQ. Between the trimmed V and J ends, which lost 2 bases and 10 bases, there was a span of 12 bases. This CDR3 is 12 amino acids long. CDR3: CASSLDRENQYF. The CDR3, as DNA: TGCGCCAGCAGCTTAGACCGGGAAAACCAGTACTTC.

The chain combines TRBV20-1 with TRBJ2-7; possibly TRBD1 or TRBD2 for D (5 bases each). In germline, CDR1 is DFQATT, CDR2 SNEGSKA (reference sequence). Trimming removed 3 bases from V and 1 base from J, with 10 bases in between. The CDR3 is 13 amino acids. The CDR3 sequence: CSARAGSSYEQYF. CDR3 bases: TGCAGTGCTAGGGCAGGGAGTTCCTACGAGCAGTACTTC.

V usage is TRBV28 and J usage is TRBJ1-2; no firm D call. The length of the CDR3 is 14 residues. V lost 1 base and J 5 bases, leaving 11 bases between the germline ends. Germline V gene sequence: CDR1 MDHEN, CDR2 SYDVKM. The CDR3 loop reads CASSLLSAAYGYTF. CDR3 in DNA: TGTGCCAGCAGTTTATTGTCGGCAGCATATGGCTACACCTTC.

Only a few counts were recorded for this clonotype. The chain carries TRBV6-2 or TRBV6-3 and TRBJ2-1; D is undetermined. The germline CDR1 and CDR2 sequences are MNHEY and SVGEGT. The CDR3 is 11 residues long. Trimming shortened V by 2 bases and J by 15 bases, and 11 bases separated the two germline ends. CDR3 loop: CASSYGPFGFF. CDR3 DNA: TGTGCCAGCAGTTACGGCCCTTTTGGGTTCTTC.

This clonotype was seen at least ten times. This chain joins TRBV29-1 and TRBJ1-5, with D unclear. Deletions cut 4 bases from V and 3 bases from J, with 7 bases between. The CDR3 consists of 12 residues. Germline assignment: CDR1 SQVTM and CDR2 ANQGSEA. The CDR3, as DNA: TGCAGCGTTGGCACTACCAATCAGCCCCAGCATTTT. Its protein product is CSVGTTNQPQHF. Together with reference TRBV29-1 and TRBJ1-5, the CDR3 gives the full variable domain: SAVISQKPSRDICQRGTSLTIQCQVDSQVTMMFWYRQQPGQSLTLIATANQGSEATYESGFVIDKFPISRPNLTFSTLTVSNMSPEDSSIYLCSVGTTNQPQHFGDGTRLSIL.

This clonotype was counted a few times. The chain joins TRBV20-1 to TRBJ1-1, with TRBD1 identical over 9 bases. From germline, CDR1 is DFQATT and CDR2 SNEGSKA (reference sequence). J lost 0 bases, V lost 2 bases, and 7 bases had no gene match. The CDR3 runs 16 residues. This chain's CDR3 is CSARSGQGQLNTEAFF. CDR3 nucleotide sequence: TGCAGTGCTAGATCTGGACAGGGGCAACTGAACACTGAAGCTTTCTTT.

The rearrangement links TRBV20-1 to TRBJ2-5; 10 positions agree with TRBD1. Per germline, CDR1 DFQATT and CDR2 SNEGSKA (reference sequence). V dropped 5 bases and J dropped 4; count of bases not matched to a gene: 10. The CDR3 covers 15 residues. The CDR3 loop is CSASFGTGVRETQYF. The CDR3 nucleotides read TGCAGTGCTTCGTTTGGGACAGGGGTTCGAGAGACCCAGTACTTC.

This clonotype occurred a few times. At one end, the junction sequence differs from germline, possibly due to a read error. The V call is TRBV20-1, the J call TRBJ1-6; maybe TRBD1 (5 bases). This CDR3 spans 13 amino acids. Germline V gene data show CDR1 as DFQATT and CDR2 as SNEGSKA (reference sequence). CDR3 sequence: CSPRQGVNSPLHF. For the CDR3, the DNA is TGCAGTCCTAGGCAGGGTGTTAATTCACCCCTCCACTTT.

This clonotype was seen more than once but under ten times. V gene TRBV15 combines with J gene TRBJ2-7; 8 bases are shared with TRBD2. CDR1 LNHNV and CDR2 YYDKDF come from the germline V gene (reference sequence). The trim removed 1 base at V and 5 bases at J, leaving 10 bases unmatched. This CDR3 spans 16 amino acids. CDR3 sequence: CATSRASSGSFHEQYF. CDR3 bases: TGTGCCACCAGCAGAGCGTCGAGCGGGAGTTTCCACGAGCAGTACTTC.

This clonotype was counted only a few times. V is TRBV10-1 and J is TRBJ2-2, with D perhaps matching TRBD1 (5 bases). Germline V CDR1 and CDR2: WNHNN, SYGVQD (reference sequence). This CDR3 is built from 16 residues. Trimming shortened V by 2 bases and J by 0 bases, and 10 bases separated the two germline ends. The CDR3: CASSERTPSNTGELFF. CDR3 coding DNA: TGCGCCAGCAGTGAGAGGACACCCTCGAACACCGGGGAGCTGTTTTTT.

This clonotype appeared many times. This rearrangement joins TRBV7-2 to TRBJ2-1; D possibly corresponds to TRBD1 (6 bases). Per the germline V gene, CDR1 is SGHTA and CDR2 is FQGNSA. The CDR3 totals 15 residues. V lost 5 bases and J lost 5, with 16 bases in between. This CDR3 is CASSRTLQGNNEQFF. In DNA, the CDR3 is TGTGCCAGCAGCCGAACTTTACAGGGTAACAATGAGCAGTTCTTC.

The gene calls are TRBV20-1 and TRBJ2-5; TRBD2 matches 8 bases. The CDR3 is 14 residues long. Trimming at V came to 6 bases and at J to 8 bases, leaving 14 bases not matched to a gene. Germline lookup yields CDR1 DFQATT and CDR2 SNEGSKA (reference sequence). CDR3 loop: CSALEREYRETQYF. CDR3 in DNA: TGCAGTGCGCTGGAGCGGGAGTACAGGGAAACCCAGTACTTC.

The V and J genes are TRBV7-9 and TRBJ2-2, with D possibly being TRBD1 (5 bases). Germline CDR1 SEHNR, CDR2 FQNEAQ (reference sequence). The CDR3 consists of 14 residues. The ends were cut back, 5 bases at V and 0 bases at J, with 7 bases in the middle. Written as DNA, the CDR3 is TGTGCCAGCAGCGGACACACGAACACCGGGGAGCTGTTTTTT. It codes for CASSGHTNTGELFF.

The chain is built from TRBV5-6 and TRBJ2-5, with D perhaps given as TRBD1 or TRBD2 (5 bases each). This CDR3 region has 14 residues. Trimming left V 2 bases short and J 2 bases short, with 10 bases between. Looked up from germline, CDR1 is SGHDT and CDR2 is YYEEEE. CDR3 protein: CASSFGTRQETQYF. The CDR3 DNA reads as TGTGCCAGCAGCTTCGGGACGAGGCAAGAGACCCAGTACTTC.

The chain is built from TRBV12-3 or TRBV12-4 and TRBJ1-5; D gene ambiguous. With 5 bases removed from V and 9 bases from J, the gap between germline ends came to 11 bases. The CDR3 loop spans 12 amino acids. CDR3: CASSPQTGPQHF. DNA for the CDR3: TGTGCCAGCAGTCCGCAGACGGGGCCCCAGCATTTT.

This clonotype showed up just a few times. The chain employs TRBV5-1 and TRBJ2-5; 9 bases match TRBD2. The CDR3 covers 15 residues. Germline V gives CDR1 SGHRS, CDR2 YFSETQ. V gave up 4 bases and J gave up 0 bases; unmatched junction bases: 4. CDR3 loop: CASSPSGTYQETQYF. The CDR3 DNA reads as TGCGCCAGCAGCCCTAGCGGGACGTACCAAGAGACCCAGTACTTC.

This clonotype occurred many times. This chain's CDR3 is CASSTTASGTGELFF. CDR3 in DNA: TGTGCCAGCAGCACAACGGCTAGCGGTACCGGGGAGCTGTTTTTT. V is TRBV7-2 and J is TRBJ2-2; 7 bases line up with TRBD2. The germline CDR1 and CDR2 sequences are SGHTA and FQGNSA. J gave up 5 bases and V 5 bases, and 8 bases lay outside the gene matches. The CDR3 has 15 residues.

CDR3 coding DNA: TGTGCCAGCAGGCCCTACGGGGGCAATGAGCAGTTCTTC. Translating it yields CASRPYGGNEQFF. J is TRBJ2-1 and V is TRBV6-2 or TRBV6-3, with D possibly TRBD2 on 6 matching bases. Germline V lookup: CDR1 MNHEY, CDR2 SVGEGT. CDR3 length equals 13 residues. The V gene lost 6 bases and the J gene lost 6 bases, with 12 bases spanning the gap.

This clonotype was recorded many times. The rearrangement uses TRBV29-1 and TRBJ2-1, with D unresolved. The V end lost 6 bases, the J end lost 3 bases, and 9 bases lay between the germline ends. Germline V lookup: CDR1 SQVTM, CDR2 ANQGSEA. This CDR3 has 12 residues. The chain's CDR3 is CSVKVNYNEQFF. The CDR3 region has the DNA TGCAGCGTGAAGGTCAACTACAATGAGCAGTTCTTC.

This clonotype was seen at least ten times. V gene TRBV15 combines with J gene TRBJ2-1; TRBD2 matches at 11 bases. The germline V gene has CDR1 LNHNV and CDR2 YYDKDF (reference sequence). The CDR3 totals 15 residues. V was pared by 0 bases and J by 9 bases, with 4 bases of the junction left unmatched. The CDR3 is CATSRDLGLAGEQFF. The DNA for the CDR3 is TGTGCCACCAGCAGAGACCTTGGACTAGCGGGTGAGCAGTTCTTC. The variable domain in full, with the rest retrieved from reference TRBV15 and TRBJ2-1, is DAMVIQNPRYQVTQFGKPVTLSCSQTLNHNVMYWYQQKSSQAPKLLFHYYDKDFNNEADTPDNFQSRRPNTSFCFLDIRSPGLGDTAMYLCATSRDLGLAGEQFFGPGTRLTVL.